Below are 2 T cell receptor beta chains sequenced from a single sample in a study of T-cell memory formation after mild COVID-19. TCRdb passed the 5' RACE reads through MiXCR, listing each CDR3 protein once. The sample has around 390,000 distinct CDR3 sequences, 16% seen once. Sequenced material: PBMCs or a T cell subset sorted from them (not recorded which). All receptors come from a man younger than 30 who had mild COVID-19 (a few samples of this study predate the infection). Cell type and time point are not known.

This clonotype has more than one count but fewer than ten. CDR3 in amino acids: CASSYQGMGEQYV. The DNA of the CDR3 is TGTGCCAGCAGTTACCAGGGAATGGGCGAGCAGTACGTC. This rearrangement joins TRBV6-1 to TRBJ2-7; TRBD1 is a possible D gene (5 bases). In germline, CDR1 is MNHNS, CDR2 SASEGT. The CDR3 is made up of 13 amino acids. Trimming took off 5 bases at V and 6 bases at J, with 14 bases between the two ends.

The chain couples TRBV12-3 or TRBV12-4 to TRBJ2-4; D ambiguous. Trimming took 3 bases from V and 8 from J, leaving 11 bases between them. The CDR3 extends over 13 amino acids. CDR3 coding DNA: TGTGCCAGCAGTTTGGTTAGCACGGACATTCAGTACTTC. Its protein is CASSLVSTDIQYF.